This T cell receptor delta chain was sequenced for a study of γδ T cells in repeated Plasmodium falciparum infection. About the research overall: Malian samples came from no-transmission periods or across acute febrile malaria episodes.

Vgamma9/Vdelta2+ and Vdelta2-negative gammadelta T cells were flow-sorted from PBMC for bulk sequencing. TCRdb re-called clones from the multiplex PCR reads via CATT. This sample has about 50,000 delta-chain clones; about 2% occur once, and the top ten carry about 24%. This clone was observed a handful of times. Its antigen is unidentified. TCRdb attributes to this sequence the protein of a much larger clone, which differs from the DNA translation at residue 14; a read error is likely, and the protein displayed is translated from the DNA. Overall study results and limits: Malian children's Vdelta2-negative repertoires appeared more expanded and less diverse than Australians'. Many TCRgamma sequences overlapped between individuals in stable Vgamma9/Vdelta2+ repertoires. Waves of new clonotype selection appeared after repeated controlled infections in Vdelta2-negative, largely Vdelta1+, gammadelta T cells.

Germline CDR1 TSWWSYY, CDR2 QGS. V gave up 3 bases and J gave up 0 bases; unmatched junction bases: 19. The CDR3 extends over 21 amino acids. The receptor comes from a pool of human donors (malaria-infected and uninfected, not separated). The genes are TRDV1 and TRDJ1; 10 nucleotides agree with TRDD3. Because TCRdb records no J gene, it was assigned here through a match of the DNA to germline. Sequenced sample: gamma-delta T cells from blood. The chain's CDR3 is CALGDSLLSVLGDADTDKLIF. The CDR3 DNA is TGTGCTCTTGGGGATTCCTTGCTAAGCGTACTGGGGGATGCGGACACCGATAAACTCATCTTT.